A selection of T cell receptor beta chains follows, all from one sample in a study of beta chain features in type 1 diabetes. TCRdb keeps only in-frame clones here, not all; method: immunoSEQ multiplex PCR. This table has 150,000 to 160,000 clones, roughly 11% appearing once. Material for sequencing was central memory CD4+ T cells from blood. These receptors came from a man younger than 35 in good health. Both conserved end residues are trimmed from each CDR3.

j_call: TRBJ2-3; v_call: TRBV27; cdr3_aa: ASSLRGLTDTQY
j_call: TRBJ1-1; v_call: TRBV18; cdr3_aa: ASSPQGGFFMNTEAF
j_call: TRBJ1-5; v_call: TRBV7-3; cdr3_aa: ASSLTALGNQPQH
j_call: TRBJ2-7; v_call: TRBV18; cdr3_aa: ASSPRTDSYEQY
j_call: TRBJ2-5; v_call: TRBV11-2; cdr3_aa: ASSAEGFGTQY
j_call: TRBJ2-3; v_call: TRBV9; cdr3_aa: ASSVATITDTQY
j_call: TRBJ2-5; v_call: TRBV28; cdr3_aa: ATLGPPRETQY
j_call: TRBJ2-7; v_call: TRBV29-1; cdr3_aa: SVGAGQAYYEQY
j_call: TRBJ2-5; v_call: TRBV20-1; cdr3_aa: SASHSETQY
j_call: TRBJ2-5; v_call: TRBV15; cdr3_aa: ATSGRGGQETQY
j_call: TRBJ2-7; v_call: TRBV21-1; cdr3_aa: ASSNRDYEQY
j_call: TRBJ2-1; v_call: TRBV9; cdr3_aa: ASSVAPLAGHNEQF
j_call: TRBJ2-3; v_call: TRBV2; cdr3_aa: ASRPGQGRY
j_call: TRBJ1-5; v_call: TRBV15; cdr3_aa: ATSRDRQPQH
j_call: TRBJ2-2; v_call: TRBV2; cdr3_aa: ASSRTVTGTANTGELF
j_call: TRBJ1-2; v_call: TRBV29-1; cdr3_aa: SVGDRGRANGYT
j_call: TRBJ2-2; v_call: TRBV29-1; cdr3_aa: SAQVKANTGELF
j_call: TRBJ2-1; v_call: TRBV18; cdr3_aa: ASSPQLALIDNEQF
j_call: TRBJ1-1; v_call: TRBV7-9; cdr3_aa: ASSFGTGEWSEAF
j_call: TRBJ2-7; v_call: TRBV7-2; cdr3_aa: ASSLGVGLSYEQY
j_call: TRBJ2-2; v_call: TRBV9; cdr3_aa: ASRLGSDGELF
j_call: TRBJ2-7; v_call: TRBV5-1; cdr3_aa: ASSLVGQGISYEQY
j_call: TRBJ2-7; v_call: TRBV5-1; cdr3_aa: ASSSKTGSSYEQY
j_call: TRBJ2-5; v_call: TRBV25-1; cdr3_aa: ASSEYRSGETQY
j_call: TRBJ1-2; v_call: TRBV7-9; cdr3_aa: ASSFRELDGYT
j_call: TRBJ1-1; v_call: TRBV29-1; cdr3_aa: SPSPAEAF
j_call: TRBJ1-5; v_call: TRBV29-1; cdr3_aa: SVAITNLNQPQH
j_call: TRBJ2-5; v_call: TRBV7-2; cdr3_aa: ASARGREETQY
j_call: TRBJ2-5; v_call: TRBV29-1; cdr3_aa: SAPLETQY
j_call: NA; v_call: TRBV15; cdr3_aa: ATSREVLAYEQY
j_call: TRBJ1-5; v_call: TRBV30; cdr3_aa: AWSVGQGAYQPQH
j_call: TRBJ2-1; v_call: TRBV6-6; cdr3_aa: ASSMGINRGYNEQF
j_call: TRBJ2-2; v_call: TRBV7-2; cdr3_aa: ASSLRTSAAGELF
j_call: TRBJ2-1; v_call: TRBV6-6; cdr3_aa: ASRRTSVTNEQF
j_call: TRBJ2-3; v_call: TRBV6-6; cdr3_aa: ASSYGTSGGADTQY
j_call: TRBJ1-3; v_call: TRBV29-1; cdr3_aa: SVEEGPSGNTIY
j_call: TRBJ1-6; v_call: TRBV14; cdr3_aa: ASSPDRGSPLH
j_call: TRBJ2-7; v_call: TRBV28; cdr3_aa: ASSFSTSRVALKQY
j_call: TRBJ2-3; v_call: TRBV7-2; cdr3_aa: ASSPYTDTQY
j_call: TRBJ1-1; v_call: TRBV5-4; cdr3_aa: ASSPRALTGGRTEAF
j_call: TRBJ2-3; v_call: TRBV5-4; cdr3_aa: ASSLDYADTQY
j_call: TRBJ2-7; v_call: TRBV7-6; cdr3_aa: ASSLALVGEQY
j_call: TRBJ1-2; v_call: TRBV29-1; cdr3_aa: SVGTGSFGDT
j_call: TRBJ2-3; v_call: TRBV5-1; cdr3_aa: ASSYGQSASDTQY
j_call: TRBJ2-7; v_call: TRBV28; cdr3_aa: ASTRGHEQY
j_call: TRBJ1-1; v_call: TRBV7-2; cdr3_aa: ASSLSRGGATEAF
j_call: TRBJ2-7; v_call: TRBV2; cdr3_aa: ASSDRPPGAGGSYEQY
j_call: TRBJ2-7; v_call: TRBV14; cdr3_aa: ASSQDPGGTYEQY
j_call: TRBJ2-1; v_call: TRBV6-1; cdr3_aa: ASSEIVYVNEQF
j_call: TRBJ2-7; v_call: TRBV9; cdr3_aa: ASSRSSGVDEQY
j_call: TRBJ2-1; v_call: TRBV28; cdr3_aa: ASSPRRPAVEQF